Following are 19 T cell receptor beta chains from one sample sequenced in a study of cytomegalovirus exposure and HLA in healthy donors. The study ran its PCR with 60 Vbeta and 13 Jbeta primers. TCRdb keeps only in-frame clones here, not all; method: immunoSEQ multiplex PCR. The sample shows under 200,000 clones, 79% of them seen only once. The sequenced sample consisted of PBMCs. These receptors came from a woman younger than 45 in good health and CMV-seropositive.

The rearrangement joins TRBV19 to TRBJ2-2, with 14 bases matching TRBD2. Trimming at V came to 5 bases and at J to 2 bases, leaving 4 bases not matched to a gene. The germline V gene has CDR1 LNHDA and CDR2 SQIVND (reference sequence). The CDR3 length is 17 residues. The CDR3 DNA reads as TGTGCCAGTAGTCCGGGACTAGCGGGGGCAAACACCGGGGAGCTGTTTTTT. Residues: CASSPGLAGANTGELFF. The whole variable domain, remainder taken from reference TRBV19 and TRBJ2-2, is DGGITQSPKYLFRKEGQNVTLSCEQNLNHDAMYWYRQDPGQGLRLIYYSQIVNDFQKGDIAEGYSVSREKKESFPLTVTSAQKNPTAFYLCASSPGLAGANTGELFFGEGSRLTVL.

The rearrangement uses TRBV19 and TRBJ1-5, with TRBD1 identical over 8 bases. Germline V gives CDR1 LNHDA, CDR2 SQIVND (reference sequence). This CDR3 has 16 amino acids. V lost 5 bases to trimming and J lost 2 bases; unmatched junction nucleotides: 8. The CDR3 sequence is CASSAQVGQGNQPQHF. CDR3 bases: TGTGCCAGTAGTGCCCAGGTGGGACAGGGCAATCAGCCCCAGCATTTT.

A remark on this clone: The junction does not match germline at one end; this may be a read error. The chain joins TRBV15 to TRBJ1-4; 7 nucleotides line up with TRBD1. Germline loops: CDR1 LNHNV, CDR2 YYDKDF (reference sequence). CDR3 length: 14 residues. The CDR3 nucleotides are TGTGCCACCGGCAGAGACAGGGTTAATGAAAAACTGTTTTTT. Translated: CATGRDRVNEKLFF.

V and J are TRBV6-5 and TRBJ1-2; weak D call: TRBD1 (6 bases). The CDR3 is 14 amino acids. V was pared by 6 bases and J by 1 base, with 12 bases between. Germline assignment: CDR1 MNHEY and CDR2 SVGAGI. CDR3 protein: CASSKTGFNYGYTF. In nucleotides, the CDR3 is TGTGCCAGCAGCAAAACAGGGTTTAACTATGGCTACACCTTC.

V is TRBV11-3 and J is TRBJ2-7; D is perhaps TRBD2 (7 bases). The germline V and J ends were trimmed by 6 bases and 0 bases, with 9 bases remaining between them. The germline CDR1 and CDR2 sequences are SGHNT and YENEEA. The CDR3 contains 13 residues. This CDR3 is CASRGGVSYEQYF. In DNA form, the CDR3 reads TGTGCCAGCAGAGGGGGGGTCTCCTACGAGCAGTACTTC.

This clone was seen a single time. This chain links TRBV7-8 with TRBJ2-7; TRBD1 aligns across 10 bases. From germline, CDR1 is SGHVS and CDR2 FQNEAQ. The CDR3 runs to 18 residues. J lost 2 bases, V lost 2 bases, and 12 bases had no gene match. The CDR3 region has the DNA TGTGCCAGCAGCTTAATGGGGACAGGGGTCCCCCTAGCCTACGAGCAGTACTTC. Residues: CASSLMGTGVPLAYEQYF.

The J gene is TRBJ2-2, the V gene TRBV12-5; TRBD2 might be the D (7 bases). Germline V lookup: CDR1 LGHNT, CDR2 FRNRAP. Trimming cost V 3 bases and J 6 bases, with 11 bases left between them. The CDR3 consists of 14 residues. The CDR3 sequence: CASGFAGASGELFF. CDR3 sequence (DNA): TGTGCTAGTGGTTTTGCGGGGGCTTCCGGGGAGCTGTTTTTT.

The chain combines TRBV4-1 with TRBJ2-3, with D possibly matching TRBD2 (6 bases). Between the trimmed V and J ends, which lost 1 base and 3 bases, there was a span of 14 bases. Germline V gene data show CDR1 as MGHRA and CDR2 as YSYEKL. The CDR3 extends over 16 amino acids. CDR3 amino acids: CASSQVRGIGTDTQYF. The CDR3 DNA follows: TGCGCCAGCAGCCAAGTTCGGGGGATCGGTACAGATACGCAGTATTTT.

This clone was recorded a few times. The chain links TRBV6-1 to TRBJ1-2; tentative D call: TRBD1 (5 bases). The germline gives CDR1 MNHNS, CDR2 SASEGT. V was pared by 0 bases and J by 1 base, with 9 bases between. This CDR3 contains 15 residues. CDR3 residues: CASSEAIQDNYGYTF. CDR3 nucleotides: TGTGCCAGCAGTGAAGCTATACAGGATAACTATGGCTACACCTTC.

This chain links TRBV7-9 with TRBJ2-7, with 7 bases matching TRBD1. With 6 bases clipped from V and 2 bases from J, the junction kept 7 bases outside the gene matches. This CDR3 is 14 amino acids long. CDR1 is SEHNR, CDR2 FQNEAQ, per germline (reference sequence). The chain's CDR3 is CASRSDRLAYEQYF. DNA of the CDR3: TGTGCCAGCAGATCGGACAGGCTGGCCTACGAGCAGTACTTC.

This rearrangement joins TRBV29-1 to TRBJ1-5, with a tentative D call TRBD1 (6 bases). The CDR3 sequence is 14 residues long. CDR1 is SQVTM, CDR2 ANQGSEA, per germline. V was trimmed by 7 bases and J by 4 bases, leaving 17 bases between them. The DNA of the CDR3 is TGCAGCGCGTCGAACAGGGAAGGGAATCAGCCCCAGCATTTT. As protein: CSASNREGNQPQHF.

This clone has only a few counts. The chain uses TRBV10-2 and TRBJ1-1, with D possibly matching TRBD1 (5 bases). V gave up 7 bases and J gave up 4 bases, with 13 bases separating them. CDR1 WSHSY and CDR2 SAAADI come from the germline V gene. This CDR3 has 13 residues. This chain's CDR3 is CASNQGWGTEAFF. The CDR3 bases are TGCGCCAGCAACCAGGGTTGGGGCACTGAAGCTTTCTTT.

The rearrangement links TRBV18 to TRBJ1-2; D is uncertain. Per the germline V gene, CDR1 is KGHSH and CDR2 is LQKENI. The CDR3 covers 15 residues. Trimming pared 3 bases from V and 8 bases from J, leaving 19 bases between. The CDR3 DNA reads as TGTGCCAGCTCACCTTTCCGGGCTGGGAGAGGGGGCTACACCTTC. It encodes CASSPFRAGRGGYTF. The complete variable domain, with remaining parts taken from reference TRBV18 and TRBJ1-2, reads NAGVMQNPRHLVRRRGQEARLRCSPMKGHSHVYWYRQLPEEGLKFMVYLQKENIIDESGMPKERFSAEFPKEGPSILRIQQVVRGDSAAYFCASSPFRAGRGGYTFGSGTRLTVV.

The CDR3 loop is CASSWGENEQFF. CDR3 DNA sequence: TGTGCCAGCAGCTGGGGGGAGAATGAGCAGTTCTTC. This chain connects TRBV5-8 to TRBJ2-1, with D maybe TRBD2 (6 bases). CDR3 length equals 12 residues. Germline assignment: CDR1 SGHTS and CDR2 YDEGEE. Trimming stripped 3 bases from V and 7 bases from J, with 8 bases between.

CDR3 in amino acids: CASSLGGTGDSPLHF. CDR3 nucleotide sequence: TGTGCCAGCAGCTTGGGAGGGACAGGGGATTCACCCCTCCACTTT. The chain recombines TRBV11-2 with TRBJ1-6; 10 positions match TRBD1. CDR1 and CDR2 (germline): SGHAT, FQNNGV. This CDR3 has 15 amino acids. The V gene end was trimmed by 3 bases and the J gene end by 8 bases; junction bases not matched to a gene: 4.

The genes are TRBV5-1 and TRBJ1-2; TRBD1 agrees at 10 bases. CDR1 is SGHRS, CDR2 YFSETQ, per germline. The length of the CDR3 is 15 residues. V shed 4 bases, J shed 7 bases, and the junction held 10 bases outside the gene matches. DNA of the CDR3: TGCGCCAGCAGCATCCGACAGGGGGCGCCGACTGGCTACACCTTC. It translates to CASSIRQGAPTGYTF. Full variable domain (outside the CDR3, taken from reference TRBV5-1 and TRBJ1-2): KAGVTQTPRYLIKTRGQQVTLSCSPISGHRSVSWYQQTPGQGLQFLFEYFSETQRNKGNFPGRFSGRQFSNSRSEMNVSTLELGDSALYLCASSIRQGAPTGYTFGSGTRLTVV.

J is TRBJ1-4 and V is TRBV6-1; D not certain. The length of the CDR3 is 14 residues. Germline loops: CDR1 MNHNS, CDR2 SASEGT. Trimming shortened V by 5 bases and J by 8 bases, and 15 bases separated the two germline ends. The CDR3 DNA is TGTGCCAGCAGTCTGATTCCTAGGCAGGAAAAACTGTTTTTT. Translating it yields CASSLIPRQEKLFF.

The chain uses TRBV10-3 and TRBJ2-7; 11 nucleotides agree with TRBD2. This CDR3 region has 16 residues. Trimming at V came to 6 bases and at J to 6 bases, leaving 13 bases not matched to a gene. Germline loops: CDR1 ENHRY, CDR2 SYGVKD. CDR3 sequence reads: CAISHNAGTSGREQYF. Here the CDR3 DNA reads TGTGCCATCAGCCATAATGCCGGGACTAGCGGACGCGAGCAGTACTTC.

Written as DNA, the CDR3 is TGTGCCAGCAGCCAGGGGAACTATGGCTACACCTTC. Its protein product is CASSQGNYGYTF. The gene calls are TRBV9 and TRBJ1-2; possible D gene TRBD1, 6 bases. The CDR3 length is 12 residues. Trimming stripped 4 bases from V and 2 bases from J, with 6 bases between. Germline CDR1 SGDLS, CDR2 YYNGEE.